This T cell receptor (beta chain) was sequenced in a study of blood T cell repertoires in COVID-19. Study-level background: T cells, B-cell-depleted T cells, or PBMCs provided the cDNA or gDNA that served as material.

This CDR3 is built from 15 residues. CDR1 and CDR2 from the germline V gene are SNHLY and FYNNEI. V lost 5 bases and J lost 4; bases outside the gene matches: 6. This table comes from immunoSEQ multiplex PCR, and its TCRdb copy is limited to in-frame clones, with some not included. The sample lists about 79,000 clones, 70% to 90% occurring once. The specimen sequenced was peripheral blood. The chain couples TRBV2 to TRBJ1-3, with 9 bases that match TRBD1. The source is a man aged 50 to 60 with active COVID-19. As DNA, the CDR3 is TGTGCCAGCAGTAAGGACAGGGGATGGGGAAACACCATATATTTT. Translated: CASSKDRGWGNTIYF.